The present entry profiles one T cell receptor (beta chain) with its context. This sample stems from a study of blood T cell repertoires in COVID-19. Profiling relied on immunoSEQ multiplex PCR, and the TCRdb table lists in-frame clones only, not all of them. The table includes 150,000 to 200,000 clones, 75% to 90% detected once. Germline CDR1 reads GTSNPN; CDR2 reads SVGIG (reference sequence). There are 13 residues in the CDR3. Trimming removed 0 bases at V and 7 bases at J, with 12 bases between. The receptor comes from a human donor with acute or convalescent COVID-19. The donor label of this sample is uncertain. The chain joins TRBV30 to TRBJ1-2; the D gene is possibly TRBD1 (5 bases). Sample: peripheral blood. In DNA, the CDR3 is TGTGCCTGGAGTGTGGGGCAGCCAAGTGGCTACACCTTC. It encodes CAWSVGQPSGYTF.